This passage covers 12 T cell receptor beta chains from one sample sequenced in a study of technical replicates of blood from a handful of donors. Clones were read by immunoSEQ multiplex PCR, and TCRdb kept only the in-frame ones, dropping some. Here the sample spans about 84,000 clones, nearly 98% being singletons. The sample was T cells isolated from PBMCs. The receptors were gathered from a human donor in good health.

V and J are TRBV5-3 and TRBJ2-7; D call uncertain. TRBV5-3 is marked as an open reading frame, function uncertain. Trimming cost V 1 base and J 2 bases, with 13 bases left between them. The CDR3 runs 15 residues. In DNA, the CDR3 is TGTGCCAGAAGCTTGCGGGTGAAGGTAGCCTACGAGCAGTACTTC. Amino acid sequence: CARSLRVKVAYEQYF.

This clone was observed a handful of times. This chain uses TRBV7-8 with TRBJ1-2, with TRBD1 as a possible D gene (6 bases). Germline V gives CDR1 SGHVS, CDR2 FQNEAQ. The CDR3 extends over 13 amino acids. Trimming pared 3 bases from V and 8 bases from J, leaving 13 bases between. CDR3 amino acids: CASSFSGVEGYTF. The CDR3 bases are TGTGCCAGCAGCTTCTCAGGGGTGGAAGGCTACACCTTC.

The chain joins TRBV18 to TRBJ2-2; 7 bases fit TRBD1. This CDR3 comprises 15 residues. Germline CDR1 reads KGHSH; CDR2 reads LQKENI. V gave up 4 bases and J gave up 0 bases; unmatched junction bases: 2. In nucleotides, the CDR3 is TGTGCCAGCTCACTCGGGACAGCGAACACCGGGGAGCTGTTTTTT. Translated: CASSLGTANTGELFF.

The chain combines TRBV5-8 with TRBJ2-5; tentatively, D is TRBD2 (6 bases). This CDR3 contains 16 residues. Germline lookup yields CDR1 SGHTS and CDR2 YDEGEE. Trimming removed 0 bases from V and 1 base from J, with 13 bases in between. The CDR3 protein is CASSLGQRVVQETQYF. The DNA for the CDR3 is TGTGCCAGCAGCTTGGGCCAGCGGGTGGTCCAAGAGACCCAGTACTTC.

The chain links TRBV6-6 to TRBJ2-1; D possibly corresponds to TRBD2 (6 bases). This CDR3 is built from 14 residues. V lost 2 bases, J lost 3 bases, and 8 bases lay in between. Germline loops: CDR1 MNHNY, CDR2 SVGAGI (reference sequence). The CDR3 sequence is CASSYRGYYNEQFF. In DNA form, the CDR3 reads TGTGCCAGCAGTTACCGGGGGTACTACAATGAGCAGTTCTTC.

The genes are TRBV5-1 and TRBJ1-3, with D possibly matching TRBD1 (6 bases). Trimming removed 7 bases from V and 0 bases from J, with 17 bases in between. The CDR3 has 16 residues. Germline CDR1 is SGHRS and CDR2 is YFSETQ. The CDR3 DNA is TGCGCCAGCTCCCCCCGGGACACCAGCTCTGGAAACACCATATATTTT. It encodes CASSPRDTSSGNTIYF.

The J gene is TRBJ2-7, the V gene TRBV7-2; D possibly corresponds to TRBD2 (7 bases). The germline gives CDR1 SGHTA, CDR2 FQGNSA. This CDR3 is 14 amino acids long. V lost 5 bases and J lost 9, with 20 bases in between. CDR3 coding DNA: TGTGCCAGCAGCCCCGAACCCGGGGGGCGAGCGCAGTACTTC. It specifies CASSPEPGGRAQYF.

The chain combines TRBV4-1 with TRBJ2-1; D may be TRBD2 (6 bases). Germline CDR1 is MGHRA and CDR2 is YSYEKL. Trimming removed 4 bases from V and 5 bases from J, with 9 bases in between. The CDR3 covers 13 residues. CDR3 DNA: TGCGCCAGCAGCCTCCGACTAGACAATGAGCAGTTCTTC. It is translated as CASSLRLDNEQFF.

V usage is TRBV2 and J usage is TRBJ1-6; 10 bases map to TRBD1. The CDR3 totals 15 residues. V lost 6 bases to trimming and J lost 10 bases; unmatched junction nucleotides: 9. CDR1 is SNHLY and CDR2 is FYNNEI in the germline V gene. For the CDR3, the DNA is TGTGCCAGCAGAGATTATCGGGACAGGGGCTCACCCCTCCACTTT. This encodes CASRDYRDRGSPLHF.

The J gene is TRBJ2-3, the V gene TRBV6-1; D is uncertain. Germline CDR1 and CDR2: MNHNS and SASEGT. With 1 base removed from V and 4 bases from J, the gap between germline ends came to 12 bases. The CDR3 loop spans 15 amino acids. CDR3 nucleotide sequence: TGTGCCAGCAGTGAAGTGATTAGCACCCCAGATACGCAGTATTTT. Residues: CASSEVISTPDTQYF.

This chain joins TRBV10-2 and TRBJ1-2, with 9 bases matching TRBD1. The CDR3 is 16 amino acids. With 4 bases clipped from V and 8 bases from J, the junction kept 14 bases outside the gene matches. Germline values: CDR1 WSHSY, CDR2 SAAADI. DNA of the CDR3: TGCGCCAGCAGTGCAAATATACAGGGGGCGAAAGAAGGCTACACCTTC. It translates to CASSANIQGAKEGYTF.

This clone was detected only once. The V gene is TRBV10-3, the J gene TRBJ1-6; 8 nucleotides line up with TRBD1. The CDR3 totals 15 residues. From germline, CDR1 is ENHRY and CDR2 SYGVKD. V was clipped by 4 bases and J by 7 bases; unmatched bases: 6. The CDR3 sequence is CAISGQGMENSPLHF. The CDR3, as DNA: TGTGCCATCAGTGGACAGGGGATGGAAAATTCACCCCTCCACTTT.